This is a list of T cell receptor beta chains from one sample in a study of T cells in Graves' hyperthyroidism and ophthalmopathy. TCRdb reanalysed the multiplex PCR reads using MiXCR and keeps one entry per CDR3 protein. The sample gives a few hundred thousand distinct CDR3 sequences, about 15% of which show up once; approximately 19% is in the top ten. The sequencing input was blood. These receptors all come from a woman aged 60-75 years with Graves' ophthalmopathy. The CDR3 runs from the conserved cysteine through the conserved F or W. D genes are given only for firm matches. Clone size is shown for a subset of rows, as once, few, many or a class of expanded clone.

J gene: TRBJ2-7; D gene: -; V gene: TRBV20-1; clone size: many; CDR3 protein: CSAVTGTAYEQYF; CDR3 DNA: TGCAGTGCTGTGACCGGGACGGCCTACGAGCAGTACTTC
J gene: TRBJ2-1; D gene: -; V gene: TRBV24-1; clone size: many; CDR3 protein: CATTPGTSPHEQFF; CDR3 DNA: TGTGCCACCACACCCGGGACCTCCCCCCATGAGCAGTTCTTC
J gene: TRBJ2-5; D gene: TRBD2; V gene: TRBV20-1; clone size: many; CDR3 protein: CSARGVAGVGGKLETQYF; CDR3 DNA: TGCAGTGCTAGAGGGGTCGCGGGAGTCGGGGGAAAGCTAGAGACCCAGTACTTC
J gene: TRBJ2-1; D gene: TRBD2; V gene: TRBV28; clone size: few; CDR3 protein: CTTSGGTTYNEQFF; CDR3 DNA: TGTACCACAAGTGGAGGGACTACCTACAATGAGCAGTTCTTC
J gene: TRBJ1-1; D gene: -; V gene: TRBV11-2; clone size: many; CDR3 protein: CASQIGPGKAFF; CDR3 DNA: TGTGCCAGCCAGATTGGGCCGGGGAAAGCTTTCTTT
J gene: TRBJ2-1; D gene: -; V gene: TRBV28; clone size: -; CDR3 protein: CASSSLRERINEQFF; CDR3 DNA: TGTGCCAGCAGTTCTCTCAGGGAGAGGATTAATGAGCAGTTCTTC
J gene: TRBJ1-1; D gene: -; V gene: TRBV12-3/TRBV12-4; clone size: few; CDR3 protein: CASSATGRYAFF; CDR3 DNA: TGTGCCAGCAGCGCAACAGGGAGGTATGCTTTCTTT
J gene: TRBJ2-2; D gene: -; V gene: TRBV20-1; clone size: few; CDR3 protein: CSASRGVGAGELFF; CDR3 DNA: TGCAGTGCTTCACGGGGAGTAGGCGCCGGGGAGCTGTTTTTT
J gene: TRBJ2-7; D gene: -; V gene: TRBV7-9; clone size: many; CDR3 protein: CASSMAYEQYF; CDR3 DNA: TGTGCCAGCAGCATGGCTTACGAGCAGTACTTC
J gene: TRBJ2-3; D gene: TRBD2; V gene: TRBV7-9; clone size: many; CDR3 protein: CASRLAADTQYF; CDR3 DNA: TGTGCCAGCAGGCTAGCGGCAGATACGCAGTATTTT
J gene: TRBJ2-2; D gene: -; V gene: TRBV30; clone size: many; CDR3 protein: CAWSNGGTGELFF; CDR3 DNA: TGTGCCTGGAGTAACGGGGGCACCGGGGAGCTGTTTTTT